The source of this T cell receptor beta chain is a study of brain T cells in children with intractable seizures. Using immunoSEQ multiplex PCR, the repertoire was profiled, and TCRdb retains in-frame clones only, with some absent. The sample contains about 340,000 clones, over 85% of which appear only once. The CDR3 totals 13 residues. V lost 6 bases, J lost 1 base, and 3 bases stayed unmatched. Germline-derived CDR1 and CDR2 are LNHDA and SQIVND (reference sequence). Concerning this clone: Antigen unknown.

Documented time point: blood from clinic visit 5 months post-surgery; TSC patient then seizure free. The sequenced cases were selected for having the highest brain T cell transcript signatures. Findings and limits, study-wide: Only CDR3 sequence similarity suggested viral specificity, without known HCMV serostatus.

The genes are TRBV19 and TRBJ2-7; 7 nucleotides match TRBD2. The sequences come from peripheral blood, collected around 5 months after surgery. This TCR was sampled from a boy under two years old with tuberous sclerosis and intractable seizures. In nucleotides, the CDR3 is TGTGCCAGTAGAAAAGCGGGGTCCTACGAGCAGTACTTC. This translates into CASRKAGSYEQYF. The variable domain in full, with the rest retrieved from reference TRBV19 and TRBJ2-7, is DGGITQSPKYLFRKEGQNVTLSCEQNLNHDAMYWYRQDPGQGLRLIYYSQIVNDFQKGDIAEGYSVSREKKESFPLTVTSAQKNPTAFYLCASRKAGSYEQYFGPGTRLTVT.